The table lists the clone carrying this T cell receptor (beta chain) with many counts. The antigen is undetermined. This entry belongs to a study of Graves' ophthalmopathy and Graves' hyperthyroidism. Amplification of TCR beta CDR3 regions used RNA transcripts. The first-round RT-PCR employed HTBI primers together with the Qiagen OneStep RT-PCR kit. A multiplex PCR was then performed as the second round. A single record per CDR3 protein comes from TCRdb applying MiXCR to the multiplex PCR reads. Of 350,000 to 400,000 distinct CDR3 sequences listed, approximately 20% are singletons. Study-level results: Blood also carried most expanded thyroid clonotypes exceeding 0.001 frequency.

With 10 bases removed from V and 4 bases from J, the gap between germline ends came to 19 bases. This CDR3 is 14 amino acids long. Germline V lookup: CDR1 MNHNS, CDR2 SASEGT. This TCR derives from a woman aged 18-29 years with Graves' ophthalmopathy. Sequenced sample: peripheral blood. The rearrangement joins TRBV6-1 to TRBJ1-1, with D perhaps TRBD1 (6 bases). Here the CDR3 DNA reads TGTGCCAATCGAAGGGAGGGGGGTACCACTGAAGCTTTCTTT. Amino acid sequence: CANRREGGTTEAFF.